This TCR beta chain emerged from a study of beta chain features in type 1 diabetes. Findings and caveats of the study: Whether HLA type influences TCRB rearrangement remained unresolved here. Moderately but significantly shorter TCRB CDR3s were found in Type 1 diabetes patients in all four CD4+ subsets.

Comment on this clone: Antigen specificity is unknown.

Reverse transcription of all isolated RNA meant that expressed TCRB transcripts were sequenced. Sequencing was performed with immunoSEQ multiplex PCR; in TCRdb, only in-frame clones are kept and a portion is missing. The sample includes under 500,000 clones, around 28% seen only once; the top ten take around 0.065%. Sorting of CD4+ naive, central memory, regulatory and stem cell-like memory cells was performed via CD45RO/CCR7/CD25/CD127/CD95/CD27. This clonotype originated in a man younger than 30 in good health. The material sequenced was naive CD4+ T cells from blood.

CDR3 nucleotide sequence: TGCAGCGTTGGAGTTGGGCCGAACACTGAAGCTTTCTTT. Protein: CSVGVGPNTEAFF. The chain recombines TRBV29-1 with TRBJ1-1; no reliable D call. CDR3 length: 13 amino acids. Trimming pared 4 bases from V and 1 base from J, leaving 10 bases between. Germline V gene lookup returns CDR1 SQVTM and CDR2 ANQGSEA. Variable domain in full (rest from reference TRBV29-1 and TRBJ1-1): SAVISQKPSRDICQRGTSLTIQCQVDSQVTMMFWYRQQPGQSLTLIATANQGSEATYESGFVIDKFPISRPNLTFSTLTVSNMSPEDSSIYLCSVGVGPNTEAFFGQGTRLTVV.